The 20 T cell receptor beta chains below all came from one sample that was sequenced in a study of glioma-infiltrating T cells after dendritic cell vaccination. As to time point: after dendritic cell vaccination, including at tumor progression/relapse. Generated by immunoSEQ multiplex PCR, the TCRdb table keeps only in-frame clones and is missing some. The sample includes about 24,000 clones, roughly 90% of them seen just once. The sample here was blood, taken after dendritic cell vaccination. The source is a human donor with glioblastoma.

The CDR3 nucleotides read TGTGCCAGCAGCTTAGTGGGACAGGGTACAAATGAGCAGTTCTTC. Residues: CASSLVGQGTNEQFF. This rearrangement joins TRBV11-2 to TRBJ2-1; 9 bases map to TRBD1. This CDR3 comprises 15 residues. V was clipped by 1 base and J by 7 bases; unmatched bases: 5. The germline V gene encodes CDR1 SGHAT and CDR2 FQNNGV.

The chain recombines TRBV19 with TRBJ2-7, with 8 bases that match TRBD1. In germline, CDR1 is LNHDA, CDR2 SQIVND (reference sequence). Trimming took 3 bases from V and 4 from J; bases not matched to a gene: 5. This CDR3 is built from 14 residues. CDR3 residues: CASSIGTGQYEQYF. The CDR3 bases are TGTGCCAGTAGTATCGGGACAGGACAATACGAGCAGTACTTC.

As to this clone: The germline gene is not matched at one end of the junction; a read error may be the cause. The chain combines TRBV7-6 with TRBJ2-3; 8 bases fit TRBD2. CDR3 length: 12 amino acids. Per germline, CDR1 SGHVS and CDR2 FNYEAQ. The CDR3 sequence is CASSLGLDTRYF. The CDR3 nucleotides read TGTGCCAGCAGCTTGGGACTAGATACGCGGTATTTT.

The chain combines TRBV5-8 with TRBJ1-2; 9 bases match TRBD1. Germline-derived CDR1 and CDR2 are SGHTS and YDEGEE. V was clipped by 4 bases and J by 7 bases; unmatched bases: 8. The CDR3 runs to 14 residues. The DNA of the CDR3 is TGTGCCAGCAGCCGGGGACAGGGCGTCTCTGGCTACACCTTC. It translates to CASSRGQGVSGYTF.

J is TRBJ1-2 and V is TRBV6-5, with a weak D call TRBD1 (6 bases). V dropped 5 bases and J dropped 1 base, with 8 bases sitting between them. From germline, CDR1 is MNHEY and CDR2 SVGAGI. CDR3 length: 13 residues. CDR3 coding DNA: TGTGCCAGCAGTAGGACAGATAACTATGGCTACACCTTC. Protein sequence: CASSRTDNYGYTF.

In DNA, the CDR3 is TGTGCCAGCAGCTCGTCGGGACAGGGGGTCGTCGGGGAGCTGTTTTTT. It encodes CASSSSGQGVVGELFF. V usage is TRBV13 and J usage is TRBJ2-2, with 11 bases matching TRBD1. V lost 4 bases, J lost 7 bases, and 8 bases stayed unmatched. The V gene's germline CDR1 is PRHDT and CDR2 FYEKMQ (reference sequence). The CDR3 has 16 residues.

In nucleotides, the CDR3 is TGCGCCAGCAGCTTGGACATCTCCTACGAGCAGTACTTC. Translating gives CASSLDISYEQYF. The V and J genes are TRBV5-1 and TRBJ2-7, with D unclear. CDR1 and CDR2 from the germline V gene are SGHRS and YFSETQ. V lost 0 bases, J lost 0 bases, and 4 bases lay in between. This CDR3 comprises 13 residues.

This clone was recorded only once. The chain combines TRBV5-5 with TRBJ1-4, with D hard to call. The CDR3 contains 13 residues. Deletions cut 4 bases from V and 7 bases from J, with 11 bases between. Looked up from germline, CDR1 is SGHKS and CDR2 is YYEKEE (reference sequence). The CDR3 bases are TGTGCCAGCAGCGTTACTGAGGGTGAAAAACTGTTTTTT. Translated, it gives CASSVTEGEKLFF.

V is TRBV6-5 and J is TRBJ2-5; 8 nucleotides match TRBD2. The junction had 3 bases not matched to a gene; V was cut back by 5 bases and J by 1 base. The CDR3 has 14 residues. Germline V lookup: CDR1 MNHEY, CDR2 SVGAGI. The CDR3 DNA reads as TGTGCCAGCAGTCGCGGGGGGCCCCAAGAGACCCAGTACTTC. Translating gives CASSRGGPQETQYF.

This chain connects TRBV2 to TRBJ2-7, with D perhaps matching TRBD1 (6 bases). CDR1 SNHLY and CDR2 FYNNEI come from the germline V gene. V lost 6 bases, J lost 4 bases, and 10 bases lay in between. The CDR3 covers 12 residues. CDR3 protein: CASRTQGYEQYF. In nucleotides, the CDR3 is TGTGCCAGCAGAACACAGGGTTACGAGCAGTACTTC.

The rearrangement joins TRBV7-9 to TRBJ2-7; tentative D call: TRBD2 (5 bases). The CDR3 length is 15 residues. Germline CDR1 and CDR2: SEHNR and FQNEAQ (reference sequence). Trimming removed 5 bases at V and 2 bases at J, with 16 bases between. CDR3 nucleotides: TGTGCCAGCAGCCCCCATTTGGGAGAGACCTACGAGCAGTACTTC. It encodes CASSPHLGETYEQYF.

The chain links TRBV11-2 to TRBJ2-3; the match to TRBD1 covers 8 bases. This CDR3 region has 16 residues. The junction had 8 bases not matched to a gene; V was cut back by 1 base and J by 5 bases. Germline V gene data show CDR1 as SGHAT and CDR2 as FQNNGV. The CDR3 loop is CASSLGGTGAGDTQYF. As DNA, the CDR3 is TGTGCCAGCAGCTTAGGGGGGACAGGAGCAGGAGATACGCAGTATTTT.

V usage is TRBV12-5 and J usage is TRBJ1-6; D is ambiguous. CDR1 is LGHNT and CDR2 is FRNRAP in the germline V gene. V was pared by 2 bases and J by 14 bases, with 13 bases between. The CDR3 extends over 13 amino acids. Here the CDR3 DNA reads TGTGCTAGTGGTTTGAGCACGTTAAGTTCCCTCCACTTT. Translated: CASGLSTLSSLHF.

The rearrangement uses TRBV7-2 and TRBJ1-3, with 9 positions matching TRBD1. V lost 4 bases, J lost 5 bases, and 6 bases stayed unmatched. This CDR3 spans 15 amino acids. From germline, CDR1 is SGHTA and CDR2 FQGNSA. DNA for the CDR3: TGTGCCAGCAGCTCACAGGGGGCAGGGAGAAACACCATATATTTT. Translating it yields CASSSQGAGRNTIYF.

The chain combines TRBV18 with TRBJ2-1, with a weak D call TRBD1 (5 bases). In germline, CDR1 is KGHSH, CDR2 LQKENI. CDR3 length equals 15 residues. V lost 3 bases and J 6 bases, leaving 15 bases between the germline ends. This CDR3 reads CASSPMAGWGNEQFF. As DNA, the CDR3 is TGTGCCAGCTCACCCATGGCAGGGTGGGGCAATGAGCAGTTCTTC.

The V and J genes are TRBV2 and TRBJ2-7; 8 bases align to TRBD1. The CDR3 runs 14 residues. Germline CDR1 reads SNHLY; CDR2 reads FYNNEI. J gave up 4 bases and V 7 bases, and 9 bases lay outside the gene matches. The CDR3 loop reads CASTVPGQEYEQYF. The CDR3 bases are TGTGCCAGCACGGTCCCGGGACAGGAATACGAGCAGTACTTC.

The chain links TRBV11-2 to TRBJ1-1, with D possibly being TRBD1 (6 bases). The CDR3 contains 15 residues. From germline, CDR1 is SGHAT and CDR2 FQNNGV. V lost 3 bases to trimming and J lost 4 bases, with 15 bases between them. The CDR3 DNA follows: TGTGCCAGCAGCTTTTCGGGGGGCGCCGGCACTGAAGCTTTCTTT. It yields the protein CASSFSGGAGTEAFF. Full variable domain (outside the CDR3, taken from reference TRBV11-2 and TRBJ1-1): EAGVAQSPRYKIIEKRQSVAFWCNPISGHATLYWYQQILGQGPKLLIQFQNNGVVDDSQLPKDRFSAERLKGVDSTLKIQPAKLEDSAVYLCASSFSGGAGTEAFFGQGTRLTVV.

This clone came up once. The chain employs TRBV4-1 and TRBJ2-2; 7 nucleotides align to TRBD2. Germline V gene lookup returns CDR1 MGHRA and CDR2 YSYEKL. The length of the CDR3 is 16 residues. V dropped 6 bases and J dropped 7; count of bases not matched to a gene: 14. The CDR3 reads CASRATFPKRDGELFF. The CDR3 bases are TGCGCCAGCAGAGCAACTTTCCCGAAGCGGGACGGGGAGCTGTTTTTT.

About this clone: A junction end diverges from the germline sequence, so it may reflect a read error. The sample holds other DNA sequences that translate to the same CDR3. The rearrangement joins TRBV6-4 to TRBJ1-6; TRBD1 agrees at 9 bases. CDR3 length: 15 residues. Germline V gene lookup returns CDR1 MRHNA and CDR2 SNTAGT. In DNA, the CDR3 is TGTGCCAGCAGTTCACACAGGGGGCTAAATTCCCCCCTCCACTTT. The encoded protein is CASSSHRGLNSPLHF.

The chain combines TRBV27 with TRBJ1-4; 10 positions agree with TRBD1. Germline trimming cut 5 bases from V and 8 bases from J; bases unmatched to any gene: 5. Germline assignment: CDR1 MNHEY and CDR2 SMNVEV (reference sequence). The CDR3 runs to 14 residues. The DNA of the CDR3 is TGTGCCAGCAGTAGGGGGACAGGGGTGGAAAAACTGTTTTTT. Amino acid sequence: CASSRGTGVEKLFF.